A selection of T cell receptor beta chains follows, all from one sample in a study of T-cell memory formation after mild COVID-19. Each CDR3 protein gets one entry after TCRdb re-called the 5' RACE reads with MiXCR. The data hold some 490,000 distinct CDR3 sequences, with about 20% observed a single time. Sequencing input: PBMCs or a T cell subset sorted from them (not recorded which). These receptors all come from an adult woman who had mild COVID-19 (a few samples of this study predate the infection). Cell type and time point are not known. Each CDR3 is given with its conserved first and last residue. The D gene is left open where the match is weak. The size entry is marked missing in some rows and otherwise reads once, few, many or a size class.

TRBV19	TRBJ2-1	few	TRBD2	CASSPRGGQEEQFF	TGTGCCAGTAGTCCGCGGGGGGGCCAAGAAGAGCAGTTCTTC
TRBV25-1	TRBJ1-5	-	-	CASSGRQSNQPQHF	TGTGCCAGCAGTGGACGTCAGAGCAATCAGCCCCAGCATTTT
TRBV6-5	TRBJ2-5	once	-	CASTYRVGQETQYF	TGTGCCAGCACCTACAGGGTTGGTCAAGAGACCCAGTACTTC
TRBV29-1	TRBJ1-2	-	TRBD1	CSVPTGVYGYTF	TGCAGCGTTCCTACAGGGGTCTATGGCTACACCTTC
TRBV12-3/TRBV12-4	TRBJ2-5	few	-	CASSLGARQETQYF	TGTGCCAGCTCACTCGGGGCCCGACAAGAGACCCAGTACTTC
TRBV3-1	TRBJ2-3	-	TRBD2	CASSPVAGEQEDTQYF	TGTGCCAGCAGCCCCGTAGCGGGAGAGCAGGAAGATACGCAGTATTTT
TRBV12-3/TRBV12-4	TRBJ1-2	few	-	CASTLWGGGGYTF	TGTGCCAGCACCCTGTGGGGGGGAGGTGGCTACACCTTC
TRBV24-1	TRBJ2-2	many	-	CATSDPSASGGELFF	TGTGCCACCAGTGACCCTAGCGCTTCTGGCGGGGAGCTGTTTTTT
TRBV6-5	TRBJ2-7	-	-	CASSSPGTKRDYEQYF	TGTGCCAGCAGTTCACCTGGGACGAAGAGGGACTACGAGCAGTACTTC
TRBV7-3	TRBJ2-1	many	-	CASSHTGNSYDEQFF	TGTGCCAGCAGCCATACAGGTAACTCCTACGATGAGCAGTTCTTC
TRBV12-3/TRBV12-4	TRBJ2-3	-	-	CASSPPTDTEYF	TGTGCCAGCAGCCCCCCCACAGATACGGAGTATTTT
TRBV7-2	TRBJ2-7	-	-	CASSWDFSYEQYF	TGTGCCAGCAGCTGGGACTTCTCCTACGAGCAGTACTTC
TRBV10-2	TRBJ2-3	-	-	CASSAQGGDTQYF	TGCGCCAGCAGTGCCCAAGGGGGAGATACGCAGTATTTT
TRBV5-1	TRBJ1-1	few	TRBD1	CASRLRTGYTEAFF	TGCGCCAGCAGGCTAAGGACAGGGTACACTGAAGCTTTCTTT
TRBV2	TRBJ1-5	few	-	CASSERKGGEPQHF	TGTGCCAGCAGTGAACGGAAGGGAGGGGAGCCCCAGCATTTT
TRBV15	TRBJ2-7	-	-	CATSSDRGGSYEQYF	TGTGCCACCAGCAGCGACAGAGGAGGCTCCTACGAGCAGTACTTC
TRBV20-1	TRBJ2-3	-	-	CSRGGGAPDTQYF	TGCAGTAGAGGAGGGGGGGCCCCAGATACGCAGTATTTT
TRBV2	TRBJ2-1	many	TRBD2	CASRVGLAGGNEQFF	TGTGCCAGCAGGGTTGGACTAGCGGGAGGCAATGAGCAGTTCTTC
TRBV5-5	TRBJ1-2	-	-	CASSLGGIDGYTF	TGTGCCAGCAGCTTGGGCGGGATTGATGGCTACACCTTC
TRBV25-1	TRBJ2-1	-	TRBD2	CASSRLAGPDEQFF	TGTGCCAGCAGCCGACTAGCGGGGCCCGATGAGCAGTTCTTC
TRBV7-2	TRBJ2-7	few	TRBD2	CASSLVTSGYEQYF	TGTGCCAGCAGCTTAGTTACTAGCGGCTACGAGCAGTACTTC
TRBV5-1	TRBJ2-7	few	TRBD1	CASSLVETGAYEQYF	TGCGCCAGCAGCTTGGTGGAGACAGGGGCCTACGAGCAGTACTTC
TRBV19	TRBJ2-7	few	TRBD1	CASSPRQGWTDEQYF	TGTGCCAGTAGTCCGAGACAGGGCTGGACGGACGAGCAGTACTTC
TRBV3-1	TRBJ1-5	few	-	CASSQVGVPPQPQHF	TGTGCCAGCAGCCAAGTAGGTGTCCCACCTCAGCCCCAGCATTTT
TRBV6-2/TRBV6-3	TRBJ2-6	few	-	CASSSLLAGGANVLTF	TGTGCCAGCAGCTCCCTTTTGGCAGGCGGGGCCAACGTCCTGACTTTC
TRBV18	TRBJ1-2	-	-	CASSPEGSRGYTF	TGTGCCAGCTCACCCGAAGGGTCGAGGGGCTACACCTTC
TRBV30	TRBJ2-7	-	-	CASGSGQVSYEQYF	TGTGCCTCCGGCTCGGGGCAGGTCTCCTACGAGCAGTACTTC
TRBV15	TRBJ2-2	-	-	CATSRDRTPGELFF	TGTGCCACCAGCAGAGATCGTACGCCCGGGGAGCTGTTTTTT
TRBV7-2	TRBJ2-5	-	TRBD2	CASSPGTSGLFETQYF	TGTGCCAGCAGCCCAGGGACTAGCGGCCTCTTCGAGACCCAGTACTTC
TRBV20-1	TRBJ2-7	-	TRBD2	CSARTLAGDYEQYF	TGCAGTGCTAGAACGCTAGCGGGAGACTACGAGCAGTACTTC
TRBV11-3	TRBJ2-1	few	TRBD1	CASSFGDRNEQFF	TGTGCCAGCAGCTTCGGGGACAGGAATGAGCAGTTCTTC
TRBV6-2/TRBV6-3	TRBJ1-2	-	-	CASGLRIYGYTF	TGTGCCAGCGGTCTTCGGATCTATGGCTACACCTTC
TRBV7-9	TRBJ2-3	-	-	CASSLAVSTDTQYF	TGTGCCAGCAGCTTAGCGGTGAGCACAGATACGCAGTATTTT
TRBV20-1	TRBJ2-7	-	-	CSARSQSSYEQYF	TGCAGTGCTAGATCCCAAAGCTCCTACGAGCAGTACTTC
TRBV6-2/TRBV6-3	TRBJ1-1	-	-	CASSHPKTEMNTEAFF	TGTGCCAGCAGTCACCCAAAGACAGAAATGAACACTGAAGCTTTCTTT
TRBV9	TRBJ2-1	few	-	CASSGRPGYYNEQFF	TGTGCCAGCAGCGGACGGCCAGGTTACTACAATGAGCAGTTCTTC
TRBV12-3/TRBV12-4	TRBJ1-1	-	-	CASIPGGQWNTEAFF	TGTGCCAGCATACCAGGAGGGCAATGGAACACTGAAGCTTTCTTT
TRBV6-1	TRBJ2-1	few	-	CASSERASYWNEQFF	TGTGCCAGCAGTGAAAGGGCTAGTTATTGGAATGAGCAGTTCTTC
TRBV7-9	TRBJ2-3	few	TRBD2	CASSLVYEREDTDTQYF	TGTGCCAGCAGCTTAGTATACGAGCGGGAGGACACAGATACGCAGTATTTT
TRBV4-3	TRBJ2-3	few	TRBD1	CASSQDPAGQGAGDTQYF	TGCGCCAGCAGCCAAGATCCCGCCGGACAGGGGGCAGGGGATACGCAGTATTTT
TRBV24-1	TRBJ2-5	-	-	CATKPDGNQETQYF	TGTGCCACCAAACCGGACGGTAACCAAGAGACCCAGTACTTC
TRBV5-4	TRBJ2-3	few	-	CASSMNTDTQYF	TGTGCCAGCAGCATGAACACAGATACGCAGTATTTT
TRBV12-3/TRBV12-4	TRBJ2-7	-	-	CASSFGRRSYEQYF	TGTGCCAGCAGTTTCGGTAGACGGTCCTACGAGCAGTACTTC
TRBV20-1	TRBJ2-6	few	-	CSAGVDGGSGANVLTF	TGCAGTGCTGGGGTGGATGGAGGCTCTGGGGCCAACGTCCTGACTTTC
TRBV24-1	TRBJ1-1	few	-	CATSDLKGTEAFF	TGTGCCACCAGTGATTTGAAGGGTACTGAAGCTTTCTTT
TRBV11-2	TRBJ1-1	few	-	CASGGQRLGAFF	TGTGCCAGCGGCGGACAGAGGCTTGGAGCTTTCTTT
TRBV27	TRBJ2-3	few	-	CASSLDPWQADTQYF	TGTGCCAGCAGTTTAGACCCCTGGCAGGCAGATACGCAGTATTTT
TRBV7-9	TRBJ2-2	-	-	CASSLARIGQSNTGELFF	TGTGCCAGCAGCTTAGCGCGGATAGGACAGTCGAACACCGGGGAGCTGTTTTTT
TRBV12-3/TRBV12-4	TRBJ2-7	few	TRBD1	CASSQTTGSYEQYF	TGTGCCAGCAGCCAAACGACAGGGTCCTACGAGCAGTACTTC
TRBV2	TRBJ2-1	-	-	CASRDPGLGGNEQFF	TGTGCCAGCAGGGATCCGGGACTTGGAGGCAATGAGCAGTTCTTC
TRBV4-1	TRBJ2-3	-	TRBD1	CASSYQGQAYPDTQYF	TGCGCCAGCAGCTATCAGGGACAGGCCTACCCAGATACGCAGTATTTT
TRBV5-1	TRBJ2-5	-	-	CASSLRGIPPETQYF	TGCGCCAGCAGCTTGAGGGGGATACCGCCAGAGACCCAGTACTTC
TRBV10-2	TRBJ2-5	few	-	CASSEGRRETQYF	TGCGCCAGCAGTGAGGGACGTAGGGAGACCCAGTACTTC
TRBV7-8	TRBJ1-6	-	TRBD1	CASSFRGQGNSPLHF	TGTGCCAGCAGCTTCAGGGGACAGGGAAATTCACCCCTCCACTTT
TRBV27	TRBJ1-4	-	-	CASSQTDTNEKLFF	TGTGCCAGCAGCCAGACAGACACTAATGAAAAACTGTTTTTT
TRBV6-6	TRBJ2-7	-	TRBD1	CASTKGAGFTYEQYF	TGTGCCAGCACCAAGGGGGCAGGCTTTACCTACGAGCAGTACTTC
TRBV14	TRBJ1-1	few	-	CASSQDLGRLNTEAFF	TGTGCCAGCAGCCAAGATCTGGGCAGATTGAACACTGAAGCTTTCTTT
TRBV9	TRBJ2-3	-	TRBD2	CASSATKAGFTDTQYF	TGTGCCAGCAGCGCGACGAAAGCGGGGTTTACAGATACGCAGTATTTT
TRBV3-1	TRBJ2-7	-	-	CASSQTGLTYYEQYF	TGTGCCAGCAGCCAAACAGGGCTCACGTACTACGAGCAGTACTTC